The source of this T cell receptor beta chain is a study of T cell repertoires in cytomegalovirus infection (dated by TCRdb to between 2018 and 2020). Background for the entire study: Donor HLA type was relevant to the analysis, as public TCR beta signatures indicated carriage of CMV infection together with the matching HLA type. The study at large found these results: Carriers of CMV infection plus the relevant HLA type were discriminated by the cumulative frequency of public TCR beta family members in the study cohort and in an independent roughly 340-donor cohort. The ex vivo response was dominated by HLA-C-restricted CMV-specific TCR beta clonotypes, which also provided the single most frequent clonotype in two of eight donors.

The reads were generated on an Illumina HiSeq 1500. TCRdb trimmed the raw reads at Q25, called clones with MiXCR and kept productive beta chains. A single entry per CDR3 protein holds the most common genes and DNA from its merged rows. This sample is represented by approximately 170,000 distinct CDR3 sequences; 17% of them were singletons. The top ten constitute around 20% of the sample. The CDR3 starts with the cysteine, ends with the phenylalanine, and has 13 residues. The DNA shown is the 39-base CDR3, in frame from base 1. Deletion took 1 base off V and 6 bases off J, with a span of 6 bases between the germline ends. The germline V gene encodes CDR1 SGHVS and CDR2 FNYEAQ. As for this clonotype: Its antigen is not yet known. Base quality data are lacking; no much larger clone is found one base away.

Sequencing was carried out using CD8+ T cells from PBMCs. This clonotype was obtained from a human donor in good health (CMV status not recorded). Some clones in this sample may be carry-over from other donors' samples. The chain is made from TRBV7-6 and TRBJ2-2, with the D call perhaps TRBD1 or TRBD2, as 5 bases match in each case. Here the CDR3 is given as CASSLGGAGELFF. The base sequence is TGTGCCAGCAGCTTAGGAGGGGCCGGGGAGCTGTTTTTT. Where the CDR3 stops, the reference TRBV7-6 and TRBJ2-2 genes take over; the full variable domain is GAGVSQSPRYKVTKRGQDVALRCDPISGHVSLYWYRQALGQGPEFLTYFNYEAQQDKSGLPNDRFSAERPEGSISTLTIQRTEQRDSAMYRCASSLGGAGELFFGEGSRLTVL.